A single T cell receptor beta chain is shown here with its context. No antigen is known for it. Nothing much larger sits one base from this clone, and base qualities are not available. To sequence the TCRbeta CDR3 region, genomic DNA was isolated from the sorted cells. TCRbeta CDR3 regions were sequenced using the immunoSEQ Assay. This immuneACCESS table, as held by TCRdb, lists in-frame sequences with V and J called but not all clones. Of the missing ones, under half trace to an unresolved V gene in checked studies; the others have no known cause. In this sample the table shows tens of thousands of clones, about 86% of which occur a single time. Around 2.3% of the sample comes from the top ten. Patients with a history of autoimmune disease or receiving systemic immunosuppression were excluded from the trial. Peripheral blood for TCR sequencing was drawn from every dose cohort at baseline, at cycle 4 day 1 and at cycle 7 day 1. Samples came from an open-label, multicenter, first-in-human phase I dose-escalation trial of ivuxolimab. Adults with locally advanced or metastatic melanoma, renal cell carcinoma, hepatocellular carcinoma or head and neck squamous cell carcinoma were enrolled in the trial. Before TCR sequencing, CD4+ and CD8+ T cells were separately sorted from peripheral blood.

For CDR1 and CDR2, the germline V gene (reference sequence) lists MNHEY and SMNVEV. V is pruned by 4 bases and J by 8 bases, leaving 2 bases of the junction without a gene match. Inclusive of the bounding cysteine and phenylalanine, the CDR3 is 12 residues long. Kept here is only the CDR3 DNA, which spans 36 bases and is read in frame from base 1. This sample was included in a study of OX40 agonist ivuxolimab in advanced cancers. With regard to the full study: Ivuxolimab was a fully human IgG2 agonistic monoclonal antibody targeting the costimulatory receptor OX40 (CD134). The purpose of peripheral TCRbeta sequencing was to test whether ivuxolimab changed TCR sequence diversity and led to clonal T-cell expansion. In the dose-escalation cohort, roughly 80% of patients were male, and the mean age was approximately 60 years, with a range of roughly 23 to 85. Partial responses were achieved by three dose-escalation patients, of whom one had hepatocellular carcinoma and two had cutaneous melanoma. Intravenous ivuxolimab was administered to patients every 2 weeks at six dose levels: 0.01, 0.1, 0.3, 1.5, 3 and 10 mg/kg. Among the roughly 50 dose-escalation patients, about 20 had hepatocellular carcinoma, approximately 15 melanoma, 9 renal cell carcinoma and 9 head and neck cancer. The monotherapy dose-escalation portion (N of about 49 patients) of the phase I ivuxolimab trial is reported in the paper. Patients were allowed to have had prior anti-PD-1, anti-PD-L1 or anti-CTLA-4 therapy, and less than 45% of the dose-escalation patients had previously received checkpoint inhibitors. Study-wide findings and limitations: In the 0.1-3.0 mg/kg groups, partial responders were among the patients with the lowest normalized peripheral clonal expansion, particularly in CD8+ T cells. At doses of 0.1 to 3.0 mg/kg, clonal expansion of both CD4+ and CD8+ blood T cells was observed from baseline to week 6. After ivuxolimab, expanded clones were on average more numerous among CD8+ T cells than among CD4+ T cells. Which antigens the clonally expanded peripheral T cells were specific for was not determined. Low levels of normalized T-cell clonal expansion were also shown by some nonresponding patients.

The sample here was CD4+ or CD8+ T cells sorted from blood, taken in a trial of the OX40 agonist ivuxolimab. The V and J segments used are TRBV27 and TRBJ1-2; TRBD1 agrees with 9 junctional bases. The receptor was isolated from an adult with an advanced solid tumor such as melanoma, head and neck, liver or kidney cancer. This receptor carries the CDR3 CASSYTGGGYTF. The base sequence is TGTGCCAGCAGTTATACAGGGGGCGGCTACACCTTC.